These T cell receptor beta chains were read from a single sample in a study of T cells expressing NK-cell markers. TCRdb re-called the 5' RACE reads and gives one entry per CDR3 protein, without DNA. This table holds roughly 380,000 distinct CDR3 sequences. The specimen was blood T cells: a sorted CD56 or NKG2C T cell subset, CD4+ or CD8+ T cells, or bulk PBMC T cells (not recorded which). The source of these receptors is a man between 18 and 69 years old in good health. The CDR3 runs from the conserved cysteine through the conserved F or W.

TRBV7-8	14	TRBJ1-2	CASSLIGQAGSYTF
TRBV11-3	15	TRBJ2-3	CASSPGKQGTDTQYF
TRBV20-1	14	TRBJ2-1	CSARAPGSPNEQFF
TRBV28	14	TRBJ1-6	CASSLGRLGSPLHF
TRBV5-1	16	TRBJ2-3	CASSTGSSGVSSTQYF
TRBV5-1	16	TRBJ2-1	CASSLGGSPAHNEQFF
TRBV20-1	15	TRBJ2-3	CSASRPGSHTDTQYF
TRBV4-2	16	TRBJ2-5	CASSQGGSGGMETQYF
TRBV12-3/TRBV12-4	17	TRBJ2-2	CASSLDPGVRNTGELFF
TRBV6-5	16	TRBJ2-7	CASSFLTGGRVYEQYF
TRBV20-1	17	TRBJ2-3	CSAKGLAGVLRTDTQYF
TRBV29-1	14	TRBJ1-4	CSAFEGSKDEKLFF
TRBV25-1	14	TRBJ2-7	CASRSSTGAYEQYF
TRBV18	14	TRBJ2-7	CASSTGTDSYEQYF
TRBV20-1	15	TRBJ1-1	CRGRQGLGVNTEAFF
TRBV6-1	13	TRBJ1-1	CASHRASRTEAFF
TRBV7-2	16	TRBJ2-1	CATGTSGGARNNEQFF
TRBV5-1	13	TRBJ2-2	CATRRGNTGELFF
TRBV6-1	13	TRBJ1-1	CARQTRLNTEAFF
TRBV6-1	13	TRBJ2-3	CASSVGPMDTQYF